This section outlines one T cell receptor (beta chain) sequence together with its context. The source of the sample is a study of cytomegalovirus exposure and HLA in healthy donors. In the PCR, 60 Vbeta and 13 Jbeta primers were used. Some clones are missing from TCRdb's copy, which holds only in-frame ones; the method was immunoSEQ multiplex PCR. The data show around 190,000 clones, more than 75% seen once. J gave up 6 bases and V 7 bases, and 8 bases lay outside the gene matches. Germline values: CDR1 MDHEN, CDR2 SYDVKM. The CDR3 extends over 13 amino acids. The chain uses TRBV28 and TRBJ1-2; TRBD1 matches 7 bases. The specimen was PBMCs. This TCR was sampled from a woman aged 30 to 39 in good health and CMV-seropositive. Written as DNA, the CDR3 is TGTGCCAGCATCCTCTCCGGGACAGATGGCTACACCTTC. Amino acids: CASILSGTDGYTF.